These 28 T cell receptor beta chains were sequenced from one sample in a study of response to subunit inactivated influenza vaccine. TCRdb independently ran MiXCR on the RT-PCR reads; one entry per CDR3 protein. Of 180,000 or so distinct CDR3 sequences listed, 12% are singletons. This same sample was also part of a study on T cells expressing NK-cell markers. That report adds: With UMIs, 5'RACE template switching was used to make TCR beta cDNA.

The source material was CD8+ T cells sorted from PBMCs, sampled roughly 12 days after vaccination. These TCRs come from a man aged 45-60 years who received an inactivated influenza vaccine.

The chain couples TRBV30 to TRBJ2-7; a possible D gene is TRBD2 (6 bases). The CDR3 contains 13 residues. Germline V gene lookup returns CDR1 GTSNPN and CDR2 SVGIG (reference sequence). V was trimmed by 7 bases and J by 2 bases, leaving 15 bases between them. The DNA for the CDR3 is TGTGCCTACCACTCGGGGGAAACCTACGAGCAGTACTTC. Protein product: CAYHSGETYEQYF.

V and J are TRBV2 and TRBJ1-5, with 10 bases aligning to TRBD1. The CDR3 contains 15 residues. V was clipped by 6 bases and J by 3 bases; unmatched bases: 5. CDR1 SNHLY and CDR2 FYNNEI come from the germline V gene. This chain's CDR3 is CASRTGTGDNQPQHF. The CDR3 DNA follows: TGTGCCAGCAGGACCGGGACAGGGGACAATCAGCCCCAGCATTTT.

This chain uses TRBV19 with TRBJ2-7; D is undetermined. The germline V gene has CDR1 LNHDA and CDR2 SQIVND (reference sequence). The ends were cut back, 0 bases at V and 5 bases at J, with 20 bases in the middle. This CDR3 comprises 17 residues. The CDR3 DNA reads as TGTGCCAGTAGTATAGATACCGTCCAGGCTGATTCCGACGAGCAGTACTTC. Amino acid sequence: CASSIDTVQADSDEQYF.

This clonotype appeared a few times. The chain joins TRBV3-1 to TRBJ2-1; either TRBD1 or TRBD2 may fit D (6 bases each). Trimming left V 1 base short and J 9 bases short, with 13 bases between. This CDR3 comprises 14 residues. Germline loops: CDR1 LGHDT, CDR2 YNNKEL (reference sequence). CDR3 amino acids: CASSQVGGPGEQFF. The CDR3 DNA reads TGTGCCAGCAGCCAAGTTGGGGGGCCCGGTGAGCAGTTCTTC.

The rearrangement links TRBV12-3 or TRBV12-4 to TRBJ2-1; D gene ambiguous. V was clipped by 6 bases and J by 2 bases, with 14 bases between them. The CDR3 sequence is 15 residues long. CDR3 DNA: TGTGCCAGCAGCCACCCGGAGTCACCCTACAATGAGCAGTTCTTC. Its protein product is CASSHPESPYNEQFF.

This clonotype was observed a handful of times. The chain employs TRBV6-1 and TRBJ1-1; a weak D match, TRBD1 (6 bases). V lost 6 bases, J lost 0 bases, and 11 bases lay in between. The CDR3 spans 14 residues. Germline V CDR1 and CDR2: MNHNS, SASEGT. The CDR3: CASRTTGMNTEAFF. CDR3 DNA: TGTGCCAGCAGGACGACAGGAATGAACACTGAAGCTTTCTTT.

This clonotype was observed a handful of times. The chain is built from TRBV11-3 and TRBJ2-5; 13 nucleotides line up with TRBD2. Germline V gene sequence: CDR1 SGHNT, CDR2 YENEEA. J gave up 3 bases and V 4 bases, and 5 bases lay outside the gene matches. The CDR3 has 16 amino acids. The DNA of the CDR3 is TGTGCCAGCAGCTCGGGACTAGCGGGGATCGAAGAGACCCAGTACTTC. The encoded protein is CASSSGLAGIEETQYF.

This clonotype has just a few counts. This chain connects TRBV20-1 to TRBJ2-7; D is uncertain. The CDR3 spans 14 residues. CDR1 and CDR2 (germline): DFQATT, SNEGSKA (reference sequence). The ends were cut back, 6 bases at V and 7 bases at J, with 22 bases in the middle. As DNA, the CDR3 is TGCAGTGCCGATCGGCTCTTTAATAGGATGGAGCAGTACTTC. Protein product: CSADRLFNRMEQYF.

The chain uses TRBV19 and TRBJ2-5, with D hard to call. This CDR3 contains 15 residues. Germline-derived CDR1 and CDR2 are LNHDA and SQIVND (reference sequence). V lost 3 bases, J lost 0 bases, and 11 bases lay in between. The DNA for the CDR3 is TGTGCCAGTAGTATGCGCGGAGTTGACCAAGAGACCCAGTACTTC. Residues: CASSMRGVDQETQYF.

This clonotype occurred many times. The chain employs TRBV7-2 and TRBJ2-7; 12 bases are a match to TRBD2. V lost 3 bases and J lost 4; bases outside the gene matches: 4. The CDR3 has 15 amino acids. Germline V lookup: CDR1 SGHTA, CDR2 FQGNSA. CDR3 nucleotide sequence: TGTGCCAGCAGCTTCGCTAGCGGGGGGGCTTACGAGCAGTACTTC. Translating gives CASSFASGGAYEQYF. Variable domain in full (rest from reference TRBV7-2 and TRBJ2-7): GAGVSQSPSNKVTEKGKDVELRCDPISGHTALYWYRQSLGQGLEFLIYFQGNSAPDKSGLPSDRFSAERTGGSVSTLTIQRTQQEDSAVYLCASSFASGGAYEQYFGPGTRLTVT.

This clonotype was seen a handful of times. V usage is TRBV6-1 and J usage is TRBJ2-1; no clear D. The germline V and J ends were trimmed by 8 bases and 5 bases, with 13 bases remaining between them. Germline-derived CDR1 and CDR2 are MNHNS and SASEGT. This CDR3 has 13 residues. The CDR3 DNA is TGTGCCAGCGGACCATCTGCAAACAATGAGCAGTTCTTC. Encoded protein: CASGPSANNEQFF.

This clonotype was detected ten times or more. The V call is TRBV4-1, the J call TRBJ2-7, with 8 bases that match TRBD2. Losses at the gene ends were 0 bases for V and 1 base for J; bases not matched to a gene: 2. This CDR3 spans 15 amino acids. In germline, CDR1 is MGHRA, CDR2 YSYEKL. In DNA form, the CDR3 reads TGCGCCAGCAGCCAAGAATTAGCGGGATCCTACGAGCAGTACTTC. Protein sequence: CASSQELAGSYEQYF.

In this sample, this clonotype turned up a few times. The J gene is TRBJ1-2, the V gene TRBV7-9; 9 bases agree with TRBD1. This CDR3 is 14 amino acids long. Trimming at V came to 6 bases and at J to 3 bases, leaving 5 bases not matched to a gene. Per germline, CDR1 SEHNR and CDR2 FQNEAQ (reference sequence). CDR3 amino acids: CASRPGQGHYGYTF. CDR3 DNA sequence: TGTGCCAGCAGACCCGGACAGGGGCACTATGGCTACACCTTC.

This CDR3 reads CASSQDYGPQNQPQHF. The CDR3 region has the DNA TGCGCCAGCAGCCAAGATTACGGCCCCCAAAATCAGCCCCAGCATTTT. The chain couples TRBV4-1 to TRBJ1-5; no definite D call. The CDR3 runs to 16 residues. V was shortened by 0 bases and J by 4 bases, with 13 bases between the two germline ends. Germline-derived CDR1 and CDR2 are MGHRA and YSYEKL.

The rearrangement links TRBV6-6 to TRBJ2-5, with a possible D match to TRBD2 (5 bases). The V and J ends lost 3 bases and 5 bases respectively, with 7 bases between them. Germline V gene sequence: CDR1 MNHNY, CDR2 SVGAGI (reference sequence). The CDR3 covers 12 residues. CDR3 loop: CASSYGLETQYF. CDR3 DNA: TGTGCCAGCAGTTATGGACTCGAGACCCAGTACTTC.

This clonotype was seen a few times. The chain links TRBV28 to TRBJ2-7, with D unresolved. From germline, CDR1 is MDHEN and CDR2 SYDVKM. The CDR3 contains 13 residues. Trimming removed 4 bases from V and 3 bases from J, with 10 bases in between. CDR3 coding DNA: TGTGCCAGCAGTTATCAGGTGGTCTACGAGCAGTACTTC. This sequence encodes CASSYQVVYEQYF. The variable domain in full, completed from reference TRBV28 and TRBJ2-7, reads DVKVTQSSRYLVKRTGEKVFLECVQDMDHENMFWYRQDPGLGLRLIYFSYDVKMKEKGDIPEGYSVSREKKERFSLILESASTNQTSMYLCASSYQVVYEQYFGPGTRLTVT.

This clonotype has just a few counts. V is TRBV4-1 and J is TRBJ2-3, with D perhaps assigned TRBD1 or TRBD2 (5 bases each). Germline V gene data show CDR1 as MGHRA and CDR2 as YSYEKL. The CDR3 runs to 14 residues. Trimming cost V 5 bases and J 0 bases, with 9 bases left between them. CDR3 in amino acids: CASSTRDSTDTQYF. The CDR3 bases are TGCGCCAGCAGCACCCGGGACAGCACAGATACGCAGTATTTT.

In this sample, this clonotype turned up many times. The V call is TRBV6-5, the J call TRBJ2-7; 8 positions agree with TRBD1. Germline assignment: CDR1 MNHEY and CDR2 SVGAGI. V was clipped by 2 bases and J by 4 bases; unmatched bases: 7. The CDR3 is made up of 15 amino acids. CDR3 region: CASSYDWTGSYEQYF. The DNA for the CDR3 is TGTGCCAGCAGTTACGACTGGACAGGGAGTTACGAGCAGTACTTC.

A few counts support this clonotype. The genes are TRBV15 and TRBJ1-1; no clear D. The CDR3 is made up of 13 amino acids. The V end lost 0 bases, the J end lost 11 bases, and 13 bases lay between the germline ends. Germline V gives CDR1 LNHNV, CDR2 YYDKDF (reference sequence). CDR3 amino acids: CATSRDLRDRAFF. CDR3 nucleotide sequence: TGTGCCACCAGCAGAGATTTGAGGGATCGCGCTTTCTTT.

This clonotype was counted a few times. The rearrangement joins TRBV12-3 or TRBV12-4 to TRBJ2-2, with D perhaps assigned TRBD1 or TRBD2 (6 bases each). CDR3 length equals 17 residues. V dropped 7 bases and J dropped 6 bases, with 24 bases sitting between them. The CDR3 protein is CASTSYGVGGVPGELFF. CDR3 DNA sequence: TGTGCCAGCACTTCGTACGGGGTGGGGGGCGTCCCCGGGGAGCTGTTTTTT.

This clonotype has only a few counts. The chain links TRBV20-1 to TRBJ1-2; tentatively, D is TRBD1 (5 bases). The V end lost 2 bases, the J end lost 2 bases, and 12 bases lay between the germline ends. The V gene's germline CDR1 is DFQATT and CDR2 SNEGSKA (reference sequence). The CDR3 contains 14 residues. CDR3 sequence: CSARPLDSNYGYTF. CDR3 sequence (DNA): TGCAGTGCTAGACCCCTCGACAGCAACTATGGCTACACCTTC.

This rearrangement joins TRBV12-3 or TRBV12-4 to TRBJ2-7, with 7 positions matching TRBD2. With 0 bases clipped from V and 4 bases from J, the junction kept 3 bases outside the gene matches. The CDR3 runs to 14 residues. The CDR3 DNA sequence: TGTGCCAGCAGTTTAGCCGGGGGGAGGTACGAGCAGTACTTC. Translating it yields CASSLAGGRYEQYF.

V is TRBV28 and J is TRBJ1-3; D possibly corresponds to TRBD1 (5 bases). CDR3 size: 14 residues. The germline V gene has CDR1 MDHEN and CDR2 SYDVKM. Trimming pared 3 bases from V and 4 bases from J, leaving 10 bases between. This chain's CDR3 is CASSFGGIGNTIYF. For the CDR3, the DNA is TGTGCCAGCAGTTTTGGGGGTATCGGAAACACCATATATTTT.

The chain combines TRBV27 with TRBJ2-7, with D tentatively TRBD2 (5 bases). V was shortened by 1 base and J by 3 bases, with 10 bases between the two germline ends. The CDR3 is 14 amino acids. Germline lookup yields CDR1 MNHEY and CDR2 SMNVEV (reference sequence). Written as DNA, the CDR3 is TGTGCCAGCAGTTTATTAGGGAGCCTCTACGAGCAGTACTTC. Protein product: CASSLLGSLYEQYF.

The rearrangement uses TRBV7-6 and TRBJ2-7; D possibly corresponds to TRBD1 (5 bases). V lost 5 bases to trimming and J lost 5 bases, with 13 bases between them. CDR1 is SGHVS and CDR2 is FNYEAQ in the germline V gene. The CDR3 has 13 amino acids. CDR3 protein: CASSEAIGDEQYF. The CDR3 nucleotides read TGTGCCAGCAGCGAAGCGATAGGGGACGAGCAGTACTTC.

A few counts support this clonotype. The chain has TRBV7-9 and TRBJ2-7; unclear D gene. The ends were cut back, 1 base at V and 0 bases at J, with 10 bases in the middle. This CDR3 is 15 amino acids long. Germline V gives CDR1 SEHNR, CDR2 FQNEAQ (reference sequence). Written as DNA, the CDR3 is TGTGCCAGCAGCTTAGAGGCCGGGCCCTCCTACGAGCAGTACTTC. Amino acids: CASSLEAGPSYEQYF. The full variable domain, its missing parts supplied by reference TRBV7-9 and TRBJ2-7, is DTGVSQNPRHKITKRGQNVTFRCDPISEHNRLYWYRQTLGQGPEFLTYFQNEAQLEKSRLLSDRFSAERPKGSFSTLEIQRTEQGDSAMYLCASSLEAGPSYEQYFGPGTRLTVT.

This clonotype has more than one count but fewer than ten. V gene TRBV6-5 combines with J gene TRBJ1-2, with D possibly TRBD1 on 6 matching bases. V was trimmed by 7 bases and J by 4 bases, leaving 19 bases between them. This CDR3 has 15 amino acids. In germline, CDR1 is MNHEY, CDR2 SVGAGI. CDR3 sequence (DNA): TGTGCCAGCATTACCCAGGGGCACTTAATCTATGGCTACACCTTC. It is translated as CASITQGHLIYGYTF.

This clonotype was seen repeatedly, ten times or more. Compared with germline, one end of the junction differs, possibly owing to a read error. The chain links TRBV29-1 to TRBJ2-1; either TRBD1 or TRBD2 may fit D (6 bases each). This CDR3 spans 12 amino acids. Per germline, CDR1 SQVTM and CDR2 ANQGSEA. This chain's CDR3 is CSVEGGSNEQFF. The CDR3, as DNA: TGCAGCGTAGAAGGGGGGAGCAATGAGCAGTTCTTC.